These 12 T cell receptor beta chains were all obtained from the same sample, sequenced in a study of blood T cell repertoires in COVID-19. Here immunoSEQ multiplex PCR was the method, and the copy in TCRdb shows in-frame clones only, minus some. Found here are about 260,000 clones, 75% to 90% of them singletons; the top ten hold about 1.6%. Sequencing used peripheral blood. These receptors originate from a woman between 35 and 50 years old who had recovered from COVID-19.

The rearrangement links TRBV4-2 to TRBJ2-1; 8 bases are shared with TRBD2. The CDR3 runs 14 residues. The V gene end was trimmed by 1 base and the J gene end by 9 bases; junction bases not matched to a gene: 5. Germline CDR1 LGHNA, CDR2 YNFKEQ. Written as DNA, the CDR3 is TGTGCCAGCAGCCAAGCGGGGGGGGACTCTGAGCAGTTCTTC. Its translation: CASSQAGGDSEQFF.

The DNA for the CDR3 is TGCGCCAGCAGCTTGGACCAGGGGAGCACAGATACGCAGTATTTT. Translation: CASSLDQGSTDTQYF. The rearrangement links TRBV5-1 to TRBJ2-3, with D possibly TRBD1 on 6 matching bases. Deletions cut 0 bases from V and 0 bases from J, with 8 bases between. This CDR3 region has 15 residues. Looked up from germline, CDR1 is SGHRS and CDR2 is YFSETQ.

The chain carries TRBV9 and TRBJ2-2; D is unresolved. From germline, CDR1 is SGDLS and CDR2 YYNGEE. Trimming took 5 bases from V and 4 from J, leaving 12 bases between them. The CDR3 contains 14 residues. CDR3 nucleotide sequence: TGTGCCAGCAGATCCGGCAGGTCCACCGGGGAGCTGTTTTTT. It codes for CASRSGRSTGELFF.

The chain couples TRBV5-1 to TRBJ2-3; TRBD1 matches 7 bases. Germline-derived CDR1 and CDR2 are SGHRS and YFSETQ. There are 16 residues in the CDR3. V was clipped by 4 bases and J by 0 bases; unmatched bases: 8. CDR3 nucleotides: TGCGCCAGCAGCCCGACAGGGCGCTCTAGCACAGATACGCAGTATTTT. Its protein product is CASSPTGRSSTDTQYF.

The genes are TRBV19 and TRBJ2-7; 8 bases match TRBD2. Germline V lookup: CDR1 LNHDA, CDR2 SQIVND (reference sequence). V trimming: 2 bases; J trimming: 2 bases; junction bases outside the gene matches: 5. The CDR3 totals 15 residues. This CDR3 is CASSILGGDTYEQYF. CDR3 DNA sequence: TGTGCCAGTAGTATACTCGGGGGGGACACCTACGAGCAGTACTTC.

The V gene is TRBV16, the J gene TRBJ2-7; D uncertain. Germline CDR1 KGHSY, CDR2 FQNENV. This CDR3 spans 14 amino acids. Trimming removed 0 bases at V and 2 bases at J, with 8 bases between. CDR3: CASSQSVVTYEQYF. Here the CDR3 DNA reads TGTGCCAGCAGCCAATCGGTAGTTACCTACGAGCAGTACTTC.

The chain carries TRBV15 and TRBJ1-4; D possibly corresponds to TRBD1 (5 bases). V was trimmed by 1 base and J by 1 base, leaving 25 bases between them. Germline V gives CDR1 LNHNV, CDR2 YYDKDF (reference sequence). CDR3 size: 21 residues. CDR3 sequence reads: CATSRGRFVDGGEVTNEKLFF. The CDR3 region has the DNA TGTGCCACCAGCAGAGGCCGTTTCGTGGATGGAGGGGAGGTAACTAATGAAAAACTGTTTTTT.

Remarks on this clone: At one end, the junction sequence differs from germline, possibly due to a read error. The CDR3 loop reads CASSGTSGVREIQYF. The CDR3 coding sequence is TGTGCCAGCAGCGGAACTAGCGGGGTACGAGAGATCCAGTACTTC. The chain has TRBV11-2 and TRBJ2-5; 10 nucleotides align to TRBD2. Germline lookup yields CDR1 SGHAT and CDR2 FQNNGV. This CDR3 comprises 15 residues.

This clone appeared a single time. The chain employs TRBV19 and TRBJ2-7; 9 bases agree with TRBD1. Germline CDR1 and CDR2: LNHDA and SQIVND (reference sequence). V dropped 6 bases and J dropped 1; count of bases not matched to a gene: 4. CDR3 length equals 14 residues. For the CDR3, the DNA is TGTGCCAGTAGGGACGGGACAGGGTCCTACGAGCAGTACTTC. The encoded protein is CASRDGTGSYEQYF.

CDR3 DNA sequence: TGCACCAGCAGCCACGGATTGACTAGCGCTAGAACCGGGGAGCTGTTTTTT. Translated: CTSSHGLTSARTGELFF. V gene TRBV1 combines with J gene TRBJ2-2; the table's D gene call, TRBD2, was not cross checked with the DNA. TRBV1 is a pseudogene. This CDR3 has 17 amino acids.

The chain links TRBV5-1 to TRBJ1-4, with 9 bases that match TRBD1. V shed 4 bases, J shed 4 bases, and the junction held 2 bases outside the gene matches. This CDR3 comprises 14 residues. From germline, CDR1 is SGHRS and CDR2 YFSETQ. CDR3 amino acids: CASSGQGLNEKLFF. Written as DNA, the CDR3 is TGCGCCAGCAGCGGACAGGGGCTTAATGAAAAACTGTTTTTT.

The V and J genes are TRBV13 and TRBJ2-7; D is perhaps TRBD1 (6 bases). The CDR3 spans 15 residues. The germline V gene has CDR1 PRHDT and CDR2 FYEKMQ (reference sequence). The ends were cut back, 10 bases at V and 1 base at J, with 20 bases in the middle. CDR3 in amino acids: CATAVFNRVSYEQYF. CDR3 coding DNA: TGTGCCACTGCAGTCTTTAACAGGGTTTCCTACGAGCAGTACTTC.